These 21 T cell receptor beta chains originate from one sample sequenced in a study of CDR3 diversity in severe acne (dated by TCRdb to between 2019 and 2020). Libraries were constructed by PCR. The instrument was an Illumina HiSeq 2000. The public reads were reanalyzed by TCRdb: fastp trimming at Q25, MiXCR alignment, in-frame beta chains only. CDR3 protein sequences are deduplicated, and each keeps its most common genes and DNA. This sample lists fewer than 90,000 distinct CDR3 sequences; around 49% were detected once. The ten largest make up more than 13% of the sample. Source material: blood. The origin of the receptors is a male donor in good health, without acne.

The table lists this clonotype with a few counts. This CDR3 is CASSLVGDTGELFF. The CDR3, as DNA: TGTGCCAGCAGCCTTGTCGGGGACACCGGGGAGCTGTTTTTT. This rearrangement joins TRBV2 to TRBJ2-2, with D possibly being TRBD2 (5 bases). The V gene's germline CDR1 is SNHLY and CDR2 FYNNEI. V was trimmed by 6 bases and J by 3 bases, leaving 11 bases between them. The CDR3 is made up of 14 amino acids.

The chain couples TRBV12-3 or TRBV12-4 to TRBJ1-1; D may be TRBD1 (5 bases). Trimming stripped 7 bases from V and 4 bases from J, with 10 bases between. CDR3 length equals 12 residues. CDR3 nucleotides: TGTGCCAGCAATCACGGGGGCACTGAAGCTTTCTTT. It codes for CASNHGGTEAFF.

In its sample, this clonotype was seen many times. In nucleotides, the CDR3 is TGCGCCAGCAGCTTGCGGGACACCACCTATGGCTACACCTTC. It is translated as CASSLRDTTYGYTF. J is TRBJ1-2 and V is TRBV5-1; D perhaps matches TRBD1 (6 bases). Deletions cut 1 base from V and 4 bases from J, with 11 bases between. The CDR3 is 14 amino acids. CDR1 is SGHRS, CDR2 YFSETQ, per germline.

The genes are TRBV14 and TRBJ2-2; TRBD1 aligns across 8 bases. Germline CDR1 SGHDN, CDR2 FVKESK. The ends lost 4 bases at V and 5 bases at J; junction bases unmatched: 6. This CDR3 is 15 amino acids long. The CDR3 DNA reads as TGTGCCAGCAGCCCAAGGACAGGGTGGACCGGGGAGCTGTTTTTT. It specifies CASSPRTGWTGELFF. Supplemented by reference TRBV14 and TRBJ2-2, the full variable domain reads EAGVTQFPSHSVIEKGQTVTLRCDPISGHDNLYWYRRVMGKEIKFLLHFVKESKQDESGMPNNRFLAERTGGTYSTLKVQPAELEDSGVYFCASSPRTGWTGELFFGEGSRLTVL.

This clonotype was counted between two and nine times. The chain has TRBV24-1 and TRBJ2-6, with 9 bases aligning to TRBD2. Unmatched junction bases numbered 15, after V lost 3 bases and J lost 4 bases. Per germline, CDR1 KGHDR and CDR2 SFDVKD. The CDR3 extends over 20 amino acids. The CDR3 nucleotides read TGTGCCACCAGTGATCCCCTGGGGGCGGGAGGGCCGGAAGGGGCCAACGTCCTGACTTTC. Translated, it gives CATSDPLGAGGPEGANVLTF.

This clonotype has a handful of counts. The chain has TRBV6-5 and TRBJ1-1; D not resolved. Germline V lookup: CDR1 MNHEY, CDR2 SVGAGI. The CDR3 is 13 amino acids. Trimming left V 2 bases short and J 5 bases short, with 9 bases between. The CDR3 bases are TGTGCCAGCAGTTACATGAGGGCGACTGAAGCTTTCTTT. Translation: CASSYMRATEAFF.

The chain has TRBV2 and TRBJ2-3, with unresolved D. Germline values: CDR1 SNHLY, CDR2 FYNNEI. Trimming removed 3 bases at V and 1 base at J, with 14 bases between. This CDR3 has 16 amino acids. The CDR3 here is CASSDWLAEGTDTQYF. The CDR3 DNA sequence: TGTGCCAGCAGTGATTGGTTAGCCGAAGGCACAGATACGCAGTATTTT.

This clonotype was seen only a few times. The chain has TRBV13 and TRBJ2-5, with D tentatively TRBD2 (5 bases). Trimming took off 2 bases at V and 5 bases at J, with 12 bases between the two ends. The CDR3 contains 14 residues. Germline values: CDR1 PRHDT, CDR2 FYEKMQ (reference sequence). CDR3 sequence (DNA): TGTGCCAGCAGCTTATATCGGGGTTACGAGACCCAGTACTTC. Translated: CASSLYRGYETQYF.

As for this clonotype: One junction end does not reproduce the germline sequence, and a read error may be involved. The genes are TRBV5-1 and TRBJ1-1; D unclear. The CDR3 extends over 14 amino acids. CDR1 is SGHRS and CDR2 is YFSETQ in the germline V gene. As DNA, the CDR3 is TGTGCCAGCAGCTTAGACCTGATGAACACTGAAGCTTTCTTT. Amino acids: CASSLDLMNTEAFF.

This clonotype was recorded a few times. The V call is TRBV7-9, the J call TRBJ2-7; no clear D. From germline, CDR1 is SEHNR and CDR2 FQNEAQ (reference sequence). V dropped 7 bases and J dropped 3 bases, with 13 bases sitting between them. CDR3 length equals 13 residues. CDR3 sequence reads: CASTPQSVYEQYF. In nucleotides, the CDR3 is TGTGCCAGCACCCCCCAAAGTGTCTACGAGCAGTACTTC. Filled out from reference TRBV7-9 and TRBJ2-7, the complete variable domain reads DTGVSQNPRHKITKRGQNVTFRCDPISEHNRLYWYRQTLGQGPEFLTYFQNEAQLEKSRLLSDRFSAERPKGSFSTLEIQRTEQGDSAMYLCASTPQSVYEQYFGPGTRLTVT.

The table lists this clonotype with many counts. This chain's CDR3 is CASSPSVGSVYEQYF. Here the CDR3 DNA reads TGTGCCAGCAGTCCCTCAGTTGGGTCGGTCTACGAGCAGTACTTC. The genes are TRBV27 and TRBJ2-7; D is unresolved. The germline gives CDR1 MNHEY, CDR2 SMNVEV (reference sequence). The CDR3 covers 15 residues. V was pared by 5 bases and J by 3 bases, with 17 bases between.

The CDR3 DNA follows: TGCAGTGCTAGGACTAGCGGGGGGGTTTTCACAGATACGCAGTATTTT. This encodes CSARTSGGVFTDTQYF. The chain joins TRBV20-1 to TRBJ2-3; 14 bases agree with TRBD2. V lost 3 bases to trimming and J lost 2 bases; unmatched junction nucleotides: 4. CDR1 and CDR2 from the germline V gene are DFQATT and SNEGSKA (reference sequence). CDR3 length: 16 residues.

This clonotype was counted between two and nine times. The chain joins TRBV20-1 to TRBJ1-6, with D maybe TRBD1 (6 bases). The length of the CDR3 is 14 residues. Germline CDR1 is DFQATT and CDR2 is SNEGSKA (reference sequence). V was cut by 6 bases and J by 10 bases, with 19 bases left in between. The CDR3 sequence: CSAGGAIGYSPLHF. DNA of the CDR3: TGCAGTGCGGGGGGCGCAATAGGGTACTCACCCCTCCACTTT.

This clonotype was observed at least ten times. The CDR3 sequence is CASSYRDPGNNGEQYF. Here the CDR3 DNA reads TGTGCCAGCAGTTACCGAGATCCGGGGAACAATGGGGAGCAGTACTTC. The V and J genes are TRBV6-6 and TRBJ2-7; D is possibly TRBD2 (5 bases). The CDR3 loop spans 16 amino acids. V was cut by 2 bases and J by 7 bases, with 21 bases left in between. CDR1 MNHNY and CDR2 SVGAGI come from the germline V gene (reference sequence).

This clonotype is medium-sized by share. The rearrangement joins TRBV10-1 to TRBJ2-7; D might be TRBD2 (5 bases). The CDR3 runs to 14 residues. Germline CDR1 WNHNN, CDR2 SYGVQD (reference sequence). V lost 5 bases and J lost 0, with 11 bases in between. The CDR3 DNA reads as TGCGCCAGCAGTCGGTCGGGATTCTCCTACGAGCAGTACTTC. This gives the protein CASSRSGFSYEQYF.

This clonotype has a count of ten or more. CDR3 in amino acids: CASSVGQGGGRYEQYF. The CDR3 region has the DNA TGTGCCAGCAGCGTAGGACAGGGGGGCGGGAGATACGAGCAGTACTTC. J is TRBJ2-7 and V is TRBV9; TRBD1 matches at 9 bases. The CDR3 has 16 amino acids. J gave up 4 bases and V 0 bases, and 8 bases lay outside the gene matches. Germline V CDR1 and CDR2: SGDLS, YYNGEE.

This clonotype has only one observation. V usage is TRBV6-1 and J usage is TRBJ2-7; 13 bases are a match to TRBD2. V shed 5 bases, J shed 5 bases, and the junction held 3 bases outside the gene matches. This CDR3 region has 14 residues. Germline V gene data show CDR1 as MNHNS and CDR2 as SASEGT. CDR3 bases: TGTGCCAGCAGTCCCGGGACTAGCGGGGACGAGCAGTACTTC. Amino acid sequence: CASSPGTSGDEQYF.

The chain employs TRBV7-9 and TRBJ1-6, with D unclear. V shed 1 base and J shed 9 bases, with 7 bases lying between them. Germline CDR1 is SEHNR and CDR2 is FQNEAQ (reference sequence). This CDR3 region has 13 residues. In DNA, the CDR3 is TGTGCCAGCAGCTTAGTGGATGGTTCACCCCTCCACTTT. This codes for CASSLVDGSPLHF.

The genes are TRBV2 and TRBJ1-5, with TRBD1 as a possible D gene (5 bases). Looked up from germline, CDR1 is SNHLY and CDR2 is FYNNEI. Trimming took off 7 bases at V and 2 bases at J, with 12 bases between the two ends. CDR3 length: 14 amino acids. The CDR3 DNA reads as TGTGCCAGCACAGGGCGGGGGGGCAATCAGCCCCAGCATTTT. Encoded protein: CASTGRGGNQPQHF.

Regarding this clonotype: Possible read error: a much larger clone is one base away. The chain uses TRBV29-1 and TRBJ1-1; possible D gene TRBD1, 5 bases. Germline V gives CDR1 SQVTM, CDR2 ANQGSEA. This CDR3 spans 14 amino acids. This CDR3 reads CSVVLWGMNTEVFF. CDR3 in DNA: TGCAGCGTTGTACTATGGGGCATGAACACTGAAGTTTTCTTT.

This chain joins TRBV2 and TRBJ1-1; D gene uncertain. CDR3 length: 13 amino acids. Germline CDR1 and CDR2: SNHLY and FYNNEI. The V and J ends lost 4 bases and 0 bases respectively, with 6 bases between them. The CDR3 DNA follows: TGTGCCAGCAGTGTTAGTATGAACACTGAAGCTTTCTTT. Its protein product is CASSVSMNTEAFF.